Following are 2 T cell receptor beta chains from one sample sequenced in a study of neurological immune-mediated disorders. TCRdb re-analysed the 5' RACE reads in MiXCR, keeping a single row per CDR3 protein. The sample holds 40,000 to 50,000 distinct CDR3 sequences, around a tenth seen once. The sequencing sample was made of PBMCs. The source is a woman in her 40s with HTLV-1-associated myelopathy (HAM/TSP).

This clonotype was recorded many times. The genes are TRBV5-1 and TRBJ2-7; the D is unclear. Germline V gene lookup returns CDR1 SGHRS and CDR2 YFSETQ. V was pared by 9 bases and J by 6 bases, with 7 bases between. The CDR3 has 9 residues. CDR3 in amino acids: CAKPSEQYF. The CDR3 DNA reads as TGCGCCAAGCCGTCCGAGCAGTACTTC.

In its sample, this clonotype was seen many times. V is TRBV4-1 and J is TRBJ2-7; D not resolved. This CDR3 has 15 residues. Looked up from germline, CDR1 is MGHRA and CDR2 is YSYEKL. Between the trimmed V and J ends, which lost 1 base and 4 bases, there was a span of 14 bases. The CDR3 bases are TGCGCCAGCAGCCAAGTAGTGGGTAACGTATACGAGCAGTACTTC. It specifies CASSQVVGNVYEQYF.